This TCR beta chain was retrieved from a study of T cell responses to AZD1222 COVID-19 vaccine. Study overall: Second-dose recipients at about 4 or about 12 weeks were treated as one pooled group.

TCRdb keeps only in-frame clones here, not all; method: immunoSEQ multiplex PCR. The table lists around 130,000 clones, about 90% of them singletons. Comment on this clone: What it recognizes is unknown.

General study findings and limits: Variant regions that are unmutated are reportedly the target of nearly half of spike-specific TCRs.

The germline gives CDR1 LGHDT, CDR2 YNNKEL (reference sequence). CDR3 size: 14 residues. V dropped 4 bases and J dropped 7; count of bases not matched to a gene: 9. This TCR was recovered from an adult in good health. V usage is TRBV3-1 (or the pseudogene TRBV3-2) and J usage is TRBJ2-5; 7 bases match TRBD1. Sequencing was performed on peripheral blood, taken on day 0 of AZD1222 vaccination. In nucleotides, the CDR3 is TGTGCCAGCAGCCTACCCGACAGGGTAGCGACCCAGTACTTC. This gives the protein CASSLPDRVATQYF.